This TCR beta chain was profiled in a study of molecular identifiers for immune sequencing clone quantification. TCRdb passed the PCR reads through MiXCR, listing each CDR3 protein once. The sample consists of about 640,000 distinct CDR3 sequences, approximately 20% of them appearing once. Germline-derived CDR1 and CDR2 are SEHNR and FQNEAQ (reference sequence). V was clipped by 5 bases and J by 9 bases, with 13 bases between them. The CDR3 consists of 13 residues. Using a CD8+CD4-CCR7+CD45RA+ phenotype, naive CD8 T cells were sorted. This clonotype was seen at least ten times. The V and J genes are TRBV7-9 and TRBJ2-2; no clear D. Sequencing was performed on naive CD8+ T cells from blood, with Jurkat cell RNA spiked in. Subset here: FACS-sorted CD8+CD4-CCR7+CD45RA+ naive T cells. This TCR derives from a human donor in good health. Some libraries in this study had Jurkat cell RNA spiked in. CDR3 protein: CASSLILGRELFF. CDR3 bases: TGTGCCAGCAGCCTCATCTTGGGCCGGGAGCTGTTTTTT.